This T cell receptor (beta chain) was documented in a study of long-term antiretroviral therapy in people with HIV. Runs used v3.0 of the immunoSEQ assay and were done at survey level. Clones were sequenced by immunoSEQ multiplex PCR, and TCRdb holds only the in-frame ones, with some missing. The data contain 35,000 or so clones, 70% to 90% of them singletons. The CDR3 totals 14 residues. Germline CDR1 and CDR2: LNHDA and SQIVND (reference sequence). V was pared by 3 bases and J by 1 base, with 7 bases between. The sample consisted of unsorted PBMCs, taken 2.2 years after starting antiretroviral therapy. The rearrangement uses TRBV19 and TRBJ1-5; D unclear. This clonotype was obtained from a man aged 18-30 years with HIV. The CDR3 here is CASSIIGSNQPQHF. The CDR3 DNA reads as TGTGCCAGTAGTATCATCGGGAGCAATCAGCCCCAGCATTTT.